Listed here are 16 T cell receptor beta chains from one sample, sequenced in a study of blood T cell repertoires in COVID-19. Profiled with immunoSEQ multiplex PCR; TCRdb holds only in-frame clones, not every one. The table lists around 200,000 clones, roughly nine tenths of them singletons. Sequenced sample: PBMCs or T cells enriched from blood (not recorded which). The receptors shown here come from a woman aged 45-65 years in a cohort exposed to, infected with or recovered from COVID-19 (not recorded which).

The chain is built from TRBV3-1 (or the pseudogene TRBV3-2) and TRBJ1-6, with TRBD1 as a possible D gene (6 bases). CDR1 is LGHDT, CDR2 YNNKEL, per germline (reference sequence). The CDR3 length is 16 residues. Trimming left V 1 base short and J 5 bases short, with 12 bases between. CDR3 loop: CASSQGTGSDNSPLHF. Here the CDR3 DNA reads TGTGCCAGCAGCCAAGGTACAGGGTCTGATAATTCACCCCTCCACTTT.

The gene calls are TRBV5-5 and TRBJ2-3; D perhaps matches TRBD1 (6 bases). Looked up from germline, CDR1 is SGHKS and CDR2 is YYEKEE (reference sequence). CDR3 length equals 17 residues. The V end was cut by 2 bases, the J end by 4 bases, with 20 bases between. CDR3 protein: CASSFLLGTPIADTQYF. The CDR3 DNA is TGTGCCAGCAGCTTCTTGTTGGGGACACCCATCGCAGATACGCAGTATTTT.

This sequence joins TRBV11-1 and TRBJ2-1, with no clear D. CDR3 length equals 13 residues. Trimming stripped 3 bases from V and 4 bases from J, with 7 bases between. The germline CDR1 and CDR2 sequences are SGHAT and FQDESV (reference sequence). The CDR3 is CASSFVTYNEQFF. DNA for the CDR3: TGTGCCAGCAGCTTTGTTACTTACAATGAGCAGTTCTTC.

The chain carries TRBV29-1 and TRBJ1-2, with 7 bases fitting TRBD1. The V gene end was trimmed by 6 bases and the J gene end by 7 bases; junction bases not matched to a gene: 8. Germline V gene lookup returns CDR1 SQVTM and CDR2 ANQGSEA. This CDR3 comprises 12 residues. CDR3 DNA sequence: TGCAGCGTACCCGACAGGGTTTCTGGCTACACCTTC. Translating gives CSVPDRVSGYTF.

The rearrangement links TRBV29-1 to TRBJ1-1; 9 bases are shared with TRBD1. The CDR3 covers 13 residues. Germline CDR1 and CDR2: SQVTM and ANQGSEA. V was pared by 3 bases and J by 5 bases, with 4 bases of the junction left unmatched. CDR3 sequence: CSVEGQGGTEAFF. CDR3 nucleotides: TGCAGCGTTGAGGGACAGGGAGGAACTGAAGCTTTCTTT.

This chain uses TRBV28 with TRBJ1-2, with D uncertain. V lost 8 bases to trimming and J lost 3 bases, with 16 bases between them. CDR1 MDHEN and CDR2 SYDVKM come from the germline V gene. CDR3 length equals 14 residues. The CDR3 spells CASDDGRFYYGYTF. The CDR3 nucleotides are TGTGCCAGCGACGATGGGAGGTTCTACTATGGCTACACCTTC.

This chain connects TRBV19 to TRBJ1-5; TRBD1 is a possible D gene (6 bases). Germline V gene data show CDR1 as LNHDA and CDR2 as SQIVND (reference sequence). The CDR3 runs to 13 residues. V lost 10 bases and J lost 9, with 19 bases in between. CDR3 bases: TGTGCCACCCTTCCTCCAGGGGTCGGGCCCCAGCATTTT. Protein: CATLPPGVGPQHF.

The sample holds a few counts of this clone. CDR3 DNA sequence: TGCGCCAGCAGCAAGGAACAGGGGGCTGGTTCACCCCTCCACTTT. It yields the protein CASSKEQGAGSPLHF. The chain links TRBV5-1 to TRBJ1-6; TRBD1 matches at 9 bases. CDR3 size: 15 residues. J was trimmed by 9 bases and V by 4 bases; bases with no gene match: 8. The germline V gene encodes CDR1 SGHRS and CDR2 YFSETQ. The full variable domain, its missing parts supplied by reference TRBV5-1 and TRBJ1-6, is KAGVTQTPRYLIKTRGQQVTLSCSPISGHRSVSWYQQTPGQGLQFLFEYFSETQRNKGNFPGRFSGRQFSNSRSEMNVSTLELGDSALYLCASSKEQGAGSPLHFGNGTRLTVT.

V is TRBV2 and J is TRBJ2-3, with D tentatively TRBD2 (6 bases). V was trimmed by 3 bases and J by 5 bases, leaving 15 bases between them. Per the germline V gene, CDR1 is SNHLY and CDR2 is FYNNEI. This CDR3 is built from 15 residues. The CDR3: CASSERVYGGDTQYF. The CDR3 coding sequence is TGTGCCAGCAGTGAGAGGGTTTACGGGGGAGATACGCAGTATTTT. Using reference TRBV2 and TRBJ2-3 for the parts outside the CDR3, the full variable domain is EPEVTQTPSHQVTQMGQEVILRCVPISNHLYFYWYRQILGQKVEFLVSFYNNEISEKSEIFDDQFSVERPDGSNFTLKIRSTKLEDSAMYFCASSERVYGGDTQYFGPGTRLTVL.

The rearrangement uses TRBV12-5 and TRBJ1-3, with TRBD1 as a possible D gene (6 bases). The CDR3 consists of 13 residues. Germline V gene lookup returns CDR1 LGHNT and CDR2 FRNRAP. Trimming removed 1 base from V and 9 bases from J, with 10 bases in between. The CDR3 reads CASGLDRVGTIYF. DNA for the CDR3: TGTGCTAGTGGTTTGGACAGGGTAGGCACCATATATTTT.

This sequence joins TRBV3-1 (or the pseudogene TRBV3-2) and TRBJ2-4; D ambiguous. The V end was cut by 5 bases, the J end by 4 bases, with 21 bases between. CDR1 and CDR2 from the germline V gene are LGHDT and YNNKEL (reference sequence). This CDR3 has 17 amino acids. The CDR3 DNA is TGTGCCAGCAGCTCATTGGCTCCCTTGCAAAGAAAAAACATTCAGTACTTC. Its translation is CASSSLAPLQRKNIQYF.

The rearrangement joins TRBV5-5 to TRBJ2-5; D might be TRBD2 (7 bases). In germline, CDR1 is SGHKS, CDR2 YYEKEE (reference sequence). The CDR3 length is 15 residues. The V and J ends lost 4 bases and 1 base respectively, with 14 bases between them. CDR3 in DNA: TGTGCCAGCAGCGTGACGGGGGGCTTCCAAGAGACCCAGTACTTC. Its protein product is CASSVTGGFQETQYF.

V and J are TRBV7-9 and TRBJ1-2; perhaps TRBD1 as D (5 bases). The CDR3 is 14 residues long. Germline CDR1 reads SEHNR; CDR2 reads FQNEAQ (reference sequence). Trimming removed 4 bases from V and 8 bases from J, with 17 bases in between. CDR3 in DNA: TGTGCCAGCAGCTCTAGTGCGCAGGGTCAGGGCTACACCTTC. Translation: CASSSSAQGQGYTF.

The CDR3 loop is CASSPDRKYGYTF. The CDR3 coding sequence is TGTGCCAGCAGCCCGGACAGGAAATATGGCTACACCTTC. The rearrangement links TRBV7-2 to TRBJ1-2, with 7 bases matching TRBD1. With V trimmed by 5 bases and J by 5 bases, 5 bases remained unmatched. The CDR3 extends over 13 amino acids. The germline gives CDR1 SGHTA, CDR2 FQGNSA.

The rearrangement uses TRBV30 and TRBJ1-6, with TRBD1 identical over 8 bases. The CDR3 is made up of 18 amino acids. Germline V gene data show CDR1 as GTSNPN and CDR2 as SVGIG (reference sequence). V shed 5 bases and J 9 bases; nucleotides not matched to a gene: 21. The CDR3 DNA reads as TGTGCCTGGTCCCGGGACAGGAGAATAGGACGGGCGTCTTCACCCCTCCACTTT. This codes for CAWSRDRRIGRASSPLHF.

V gene TRBV30 combines with J gene TRBJ1-6; perhaps TRBD1 as D (6 bases). Germline assignment: CDR1 GTSNPN and CDR2 SVGIG (reference sequence). The CDR3 spans 14 residues. Trimming cost V 8 bases and J 4 bases, with 15 bases left between them. The CDR3: CATQTGQYNSPLHF. The CDR3 nucleotides are TGTGCCACGCAAACGGGACAATATAATTCACCCCTCCACTTT.